Listed below are T cell receptor beta chains from one sample, sequenced in a study of shared clonotypes between healthy human individuals. The method was immunoSEQ multiplex PCR; TCRdb's version includes in-frame clones alone and lacks a portion of them. The sample has 2 million to 3 million clones, around nine tenths seen once. The specimen was naive CD4+ T cells sorted from blood. Receptors were obtained from a man between 18 and 29 years old in good health. Both conserved end residues are part of each CDR3. D genes are given only for firm matches. The size field is filled for only some rows; it gives once, few, many or a size class.

TRBV7-3	.	TRBD1	TRBJ1-2	TGTGCCAGCAGCCGGGACAGGGGGTATGGCTACACCTTC	CASSRDRGYGYTF
TRBV2	.	.	TRBJ2-1	TGTGCCAGCAGTGTGCTATGGACGGAGGTACAGTTCTTC	CASSVLWTEVQFF
TRBV29-1	.	TRBD2	TRBJ2-7	TGCAGCGTTGAAGATACGAAGCGGGGGGACCGCTACGAGCAGTACTTC	CSVEDTKRGDRYEQYF
TRBV14	.	TRBD1	TRBJ2-3	TGTGCCAGCAGCCAACCAACGGGACAGGGTTTGTATTTT	CASSQPTGQGLYF
TRBV19	.	.	TRBJ1-1	TGTGCCACCCAACCCGGACAGCTCATGAACACTGAAGCTTTCTTT	CATQPGQLMNTEAFF
TRBV6-6	.	.	TRBJ2-7	TGTGCCAGCAGTTACTTATCACTCAAGCCATACGAGCAGTACTTC	CASSYLSLKPYEQYF
TRBV9	few	.	TRBJ1-5	TGTGCCAGCAGCGTAGCAGTGGGCGCGGGGCAGCCCCAGCATTTT	CASSVAVGAGQPQHF
TRBV11-1	few	TRBD1	TRBJ1-1	TGTGCCAGCAGCACACGACAGGGGGCGTCCACTGAAGCTTTCTTT	CASSTRQGASTEAFF
TRBV27	.	.	TRBJ1-2	TGTGCCAGCAGCCCCGACAGGAACCTATATGGCTACACCTTC	CASSPDRNLYGYTF
TRBV9	few	TRBD2	TRBJ2-1	TGTGCCAGCAGCACTAGCGGGAGCTCCTACAATGAGCAGTTCTTC	CASSTSGSSYNEQFF
TRBV29-1	once	TRBD1	TRBJ2-5	TGCAGCGTGATAGGGGGCGTCGAGACCCAGTACTTC	CSVIGGVETQYF
TRBV9	.	TRBD2	TRBJ2-1	TGTGCCAGCAGCGTAGAGAGCGGGACTGCCTTGGATGAGCAGTTCTTC	CASSVESGTALDEQFF
TRBV5-1	.	.	TRBJ1-6	TGCGCCAGCAGCTTGGACAGGCCCAATTCACCCCTCCACTTT	CASSLDRPNSPLHF
TRBV18	.	TRBD1	TRBJ2-1	TGTGCCAGCTCCCTTACTCTGACAGGGAATGAGCAGTTCTTC	CASSLTLTGNEQFF
TRBV2	.	.	TRBJ2-5	TGTGCCAGCAGTGATAGGTTAGGCGGGACGGAGACCCAGTACTTC	CASSDRLGGTETQYF
TRBV28	.	.	TRBJ2-5	TGTGCCAGCACGGGGGCGGGCTGGGAGACCCAGTACTTC	CASTGAGWETQYF
TRBV2	once	.	TRBJ1-5	TGTGCCAGCAGTTCCGGGACATCAAAGCGGCAGCAGCCCCAGCATTTT	CASSSGTSKRQQPQHF
TRBV27	.	.	TRBJ1-4	TGTGCCAGCAGTTTGGGGTATAGTAATGAAAAACTGTTTTTT	CASSLGYSNEKLFF
TRBV11-2	.	TRBD1	TRBJ1-2	TGTGCCAGCAGAGGGTACCCCCGGGACAGGGACTATGGCTACACCTTC	CASRGYPRDRDYGYTF
TRBV6-5	.	TRBD2	TRBJ2-5	TGTGCCAGCAGTTACTCGGGGACTAGCGGAGGGGGGACCCAGTACTTC	CASSYSGTSGGGTQYF
TRBV28	.	.	TRBJ1-3	TGTGCCAGCAGTAGCCGGTCGGGAAACACCATATATTTT	CASSSRSGNTIYF
TRBV5-4	.	TRBD1	TRBJ2-7	TGTGCCAGCAGCTTTCGACAGGGCCCGTACGAGCAGTACTTC	CASSFRQGPYEQYF
TRBV19	once	.	TRBJ1-1	TGTGCCAGTATAGAACAGGGATCTTCTGAAGCTTTCTTT	CASIEQGSSEAFF
TRBV19	once	.	TRBJ2-5	TGTGCCAGTAGTACCGGGACTCTGGGCGGGGAGACCCAGTACTTC	CASSTGTLGGETQYF
TRBV7-2	.	.	TRBJ2-7	TGTGCCAGCAGCTTAACAACGCCCGGGACGGGTTCCTACGAGCAGTACTTC	CASSLTTPGTGSYEQYF
TRBV27	.	.	TRBJ1-5	TGTGCCAGCAGTTTCAGGGTAGGCAATCAGCCCCAGCATTTT	CASSFRVGNQPQHF
TRBV28	.	.	TRBJ1-5	TGTGCCGCCCACGGATCCAAGCGCAATCAGCCCCAGCATTTT	CAAHGSKRNQPQHF
TRBV18	.	.	TRBJ1-2	TGTGCCAGCTCATCAACAGGGCAAGGCTACACCTTC	CASSSTGQGYTF
TRBV2	.	.	TRBJ2-5	TGTGCCAGCAGCATGCGACAATTGGAGACCCAGTACTTC	CASSMRQLETQYF
TRBV5-1	.	TRBD2	TRBJ2-7	TGCGCCAGCAGCCCAGTCCGCGGGAGAGCTGGCGAGCAGTACTTC	CASSPVRGRAGEQYF
TRBV18	.	TRBD2	TRBJ2-7	TGTGCCAGCTCATCCACCGGGGGGGCGATAAACGAGCAGTACTTC	CASSSTGGAINEQYF
TRBV6-5	.	.	TRBJ2-1	TGTGCCAGCAGCTATAGGAAGGGAAATGAGCAGTTCTTC	CASSYRKGNEQFF
TRBV18	.	TRBD1	TRBJ2-1	TGTGCCAGCTCACCGACAGGGAATCCCTACAATGAGCAGTTCTTC	CASSPTGNPYNEQFF
TRBV7-9	.	.	TRBJ2-5	TGTGCCAGCAGCCCCCTGGCACTCCAAGAGACCCAGTACTTC	CASSPLALQETQYF
TRBV19	.	TRBD1	TRBJ1-1	TGTGCCAGTAGGCGGACAGGGTCAGAAGCTTTCTTT	CASRRTGSEAFF
TRBV29-1	.	TRBD1	TRBJ1-1	TGCAGCGTTGAATCGCTACAGGGGGCGTTAACTGAAGCTTTCTTT	CSVESLQGALTEAFF
TRBV18	.	.	TRBJ1-1	TGTGCCAGCTCACCAGCGGGCAGGGCGGGGGGCACTGAAGCTTTCTTT	CASSPAGRAGGTEAFF